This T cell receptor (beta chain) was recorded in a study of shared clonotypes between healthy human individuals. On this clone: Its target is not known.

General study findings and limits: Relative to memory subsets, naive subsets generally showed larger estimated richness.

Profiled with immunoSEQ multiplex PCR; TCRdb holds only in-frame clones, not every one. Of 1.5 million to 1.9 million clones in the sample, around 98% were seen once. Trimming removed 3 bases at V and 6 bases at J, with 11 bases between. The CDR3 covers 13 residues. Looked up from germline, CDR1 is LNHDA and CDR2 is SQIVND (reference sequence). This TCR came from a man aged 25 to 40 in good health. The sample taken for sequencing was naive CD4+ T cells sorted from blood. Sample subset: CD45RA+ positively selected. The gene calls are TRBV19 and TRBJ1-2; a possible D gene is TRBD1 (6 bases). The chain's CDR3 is CASSITGRHGYTF. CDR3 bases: TGTGCCAGTAGTATCACAGGGCGTCATGGCTACACCTTC.